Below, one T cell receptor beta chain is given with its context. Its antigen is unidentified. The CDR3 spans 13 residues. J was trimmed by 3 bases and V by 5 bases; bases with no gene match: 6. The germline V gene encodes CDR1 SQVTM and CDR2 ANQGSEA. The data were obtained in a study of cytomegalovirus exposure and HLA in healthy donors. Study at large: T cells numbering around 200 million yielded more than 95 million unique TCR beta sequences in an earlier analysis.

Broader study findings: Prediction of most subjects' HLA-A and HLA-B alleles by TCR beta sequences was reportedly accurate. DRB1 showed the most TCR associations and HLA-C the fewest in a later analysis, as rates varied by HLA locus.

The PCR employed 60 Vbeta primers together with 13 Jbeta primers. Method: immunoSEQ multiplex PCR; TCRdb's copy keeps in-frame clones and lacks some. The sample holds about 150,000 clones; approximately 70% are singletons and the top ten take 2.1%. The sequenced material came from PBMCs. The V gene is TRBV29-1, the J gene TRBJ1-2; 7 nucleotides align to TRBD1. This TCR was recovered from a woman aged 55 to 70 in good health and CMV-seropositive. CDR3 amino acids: CSVFEGGDYGYTF. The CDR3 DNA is TGCAGCGTTTTCGAAGGGGGCGACTATGGCTACACCTTC. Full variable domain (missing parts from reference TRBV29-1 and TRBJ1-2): SAVISQKPSRDICQRGTSLTIQCQVDSQVTMMFWYRQQPGQSLTLIATANQGSEATYESGFVIDKFPISRPNLTFSTLTVSNMSPEDSSIYLCSVFEGGDYGYTFGSGTRLTVV.